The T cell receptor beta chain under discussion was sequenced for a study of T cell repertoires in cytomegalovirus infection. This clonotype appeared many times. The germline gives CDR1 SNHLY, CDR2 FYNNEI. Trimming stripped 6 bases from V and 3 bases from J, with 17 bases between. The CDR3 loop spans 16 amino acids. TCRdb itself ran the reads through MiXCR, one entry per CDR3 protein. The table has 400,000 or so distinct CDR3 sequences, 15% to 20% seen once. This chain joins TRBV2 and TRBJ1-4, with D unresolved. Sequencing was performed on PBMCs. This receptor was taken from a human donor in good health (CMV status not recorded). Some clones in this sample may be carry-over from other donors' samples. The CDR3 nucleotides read TGTGCCAGCAGCGAGGGTCCGGGTACAGCTAATGAAAAACTGTTTTTT. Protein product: CASSEGPGTANEKLFF.